This T cell receptor beta chain appears in the sequencing data of a study of blood T cell repertoires in COVID-19. Study-level background: Collection of acute and convalescent COVID-19 samples took place in the United States, Italy and Spain.

The table came from immunoSEQ multiplex PCR; TCRdb's copy has only in-frame clones and leaves some out. The sample has roughly 180,000 clones; about 84% are singletons. The sequencing input was peripheral blood. This TCR was recovered from a woman aged 25 to 45 with acute or convalescent COVID-19.

The CDR3 region is CASQGSSYNEQFF. The DNA of the CDR3 is TGTGCCAGTCAAGGGAGTTCCTACAATGAGCAGTTCTTC. The chain uses TRBV2 and TRBJ2-1, with D tentatively TRBD2 (5 bases). The CDR3 is 13 amino acids. Trimming removed 9 bases from V and 1 base from J, with 10 bases in between. Germline CDR1 reads SNHLY; CDR2 reads FYNNEI.